The 16 T cell receptor beta chains listed next were all sequenced from one sample in a study of vaccination effects on CD4 cells after COVID-19. TCRdb's copy holds only in-frame clones and misses some; the assay was immunoSEQ multiplex PCR. The sample carries approximately 83,000 clones, roughly 73% recorded once. For these receptors, no antigen is known. Viral peptide pool expansion of antigen-specific CD4+ T cells preceded sequencing in the ViraFEST assay. Upon completion of more than eight days in culture, CD4+ T cells were isolated. Either the BNT162b2 or mRNA-1273 vaccine was given to participants in two doses. This sample comprised CD4+ T cells from PBMCs cultured with HCoV-OC43 spike peptides, obtained after COVID-19 vaccination. The subset here: HCoV-OC43 spike overlapping peptide pool stimulation. Receptors originate from a human donor who received a COVID-19 vaccine.

J is TRBJ2-3 and V is TRBV2; D is possibly TRBD1 or TRBD2 (5 bases each). Trimming shortened V by 10 bases and J by 0 bases, and 11 bases separated the two germline ends. The V gene's germline CDR1 is SNHLY and CDR2 FYNNEI. The length of the CDR3 is 13 residues. CDR3 sequence reads: CATQRDSTDTQYF. The CDR3 DNA follows: TGTGCCACCCAAAGGGACAGCACAGATACGCAGTATTTT.

The rearrangement joins TRBV7-7 to TRBJ2-1; 7 positions match TRBD1. With 1 base clipped from V and 2 bases from J, the junction kept 2 bases outside the gene matches. Germline loops: CDR1 SSHAT, CDR2 FNYEAQ (reference sequence). The CDR3 is made up of 15 amino acids. The CDR3 DNA reads as TGTGCCAGCAGCTTAGGACAGGGAGCCTACAATGAGCAGTTCTTC. It translates to CASSLGQGAYNEQFF.

This chain connects TRBV18 to TRBJ1-6; possible D gene TRBD1, 6 bases. V gave up 6 bases and J gave up 10 bases, with 22 bases separating them. This CDR3 has 16 amino acids. CDR1 is KGHSH and CDR2 is LQKENI in the germline V gene. The CDR3 bases are TGTGCCAGCTCCTCAGGCAGGGGAGAGTCGGGATCACCCCTCCACTTT. Translated: CASSSGRGESGSPLHF.

The chain uses TRBV24-1 and TRBJ1-4; 9 positions match TRBD1. Unmatched junction bases numbered 6, after V lost 3 bases and J lost 8 bases. The CDR3 is 15 amino acids. Germline-derived CDR1 and CDR2 are KGHDR and SFDVKD. CDR3 amino acids: CATSDPGQGEEKLFF. In nucleotides, the CDR3 is TGTGCCACCAGTGATCCGGGACAGGGAGAGGAAAAACTGTTTTTT.

A few counts support this clone. This sequence joins TRBV30 and TRBJ1-5, with D uncertain. V was pared by 5 bases and J by 2 bases, with 10 bases between. Germline loops: CDR1 GTSNPN, CDR2 SVGIG (reference sequence). The CDR3 totals 13 residues. CDR3: CAWDHQGNQPQHF. The CDR3 nucleotides are TGTGCCTGGGACCATCAGGGCAATCAGCCCCAGCATTTT. The entire variable domain, with the rest obtained from reference TRBV30 and TRBJ1-5, is as follows: SQTIHQWPATLVQPVGSPLSLECTVEGTSNPNLYWYRQAAGRGLQLLFYSVGIGQISSEVPQNLSASRPQDRQFILSSKKLLLSDSGFYLCAWDHQGNQPQHFGDGTRLSIL.

This clone occurred a few times. This chain joins TRBV19 and TRBJ2-6; D gene unclear. The V end was cut by 1 base, the J end by 0 bases, with 7 bases between. Germline V CDR1 and CDR2: LNHDA, SQIVND (reference sequence). The CDR3 runs to 16 residues. CDR3: CASSIGHHSGANVLTF. The CDR3 region has the DNA TGTGCCAGTAGTATAGGACACCACTCTGGGGCCAACGTCCTGACTTTC.

The genes are TRBV19 and TRBJ2-5; tentative D call: TRBD1 (6 bases). The CDR3 consists of 14 residues. The germline V gene has CDR1 LNHDA and CDR2 SQIVND (reference sequence). V lost 4 bases and J 3 bases, leaving 12 bases between the germline ends. The CDR3 DNA sequence: TGTGCCAGTAGTACCAACCGGGACAAAGAGACCCAGTACTTC. Translated, it gives CASSTNRDKETQYF. The variable domain in full, with the rest retrieved from reference TRBV19 and TRBJ2-5, is DGGITQSPKYLFRKEGQNVTLSCEQNLNHDAMYWYRQDPGQGLRLIYYSQIVNDFQKGDIAEGYSVSREKKESFPLTVTSAQKNPTAFYLCASSTNRDKETQYFGPGTRLLVL.

In this sample, this clone turned up a few times. The chain joins TRBV1 to TRBJ2-7. TRBV1 is a recognized pseudogene. CDR3 size: 12 residues. CDR3 sequence (DNA): TGCACCAGCAGGGAAGCCCCCTACGAGCAGTACGTC. It encodes CTSREAPYEQYV.

This chain uses TRBV7-8 with TRBJ2-3; no definite D call. Trimming pared 10 bases from V and 2 bases from J, leaving 16 bases between. Germline V gene data show CDR1 as SGHVS and CDR2 as FQNEAQ. CDR3 length: 14 residues. The CDR3: CATLKGLDTDTQYF. The CDR3 region has the DNA TGTGCCACCCTCAAAGGTTTGGACACAGATACGCAGTATTTT. Full variable domain (remainder filled in from reference TRBV7-8 and TRBJ2-3): GAGVSQSPRYKVAKRGQDVALRCDPISGHVSLFWYQQALGQGPEFLTYFQNEAQLDKSGLPSDRFFAERPEGSVSTLKIQRTQQEDSAVYLCATLKGLDTDTQYFGPGTRLTVL.

The chain has TRBV5-1 and TRBJ1-1; 12 bases are a match to TRBD1. The CDR3 is 16 amino acids. After removal of 3 bases from V and 0 bases from J, the junction contained 3 bases not matched to a gene. The V gene's germline CDR1 is SGHRS and CDR2 YFSETQ. DNA for the CDR3: TGCGCCAGCAGCTGGGGACAGGGGGCTTTGAACACTGAAGCTTTCTTT. It specifies CASSWGQGALNTEAFF. The variable domain in full, with the rest retrieved from reference TRBV5-1 and TRBJ1-1, is KAGVTQTPRYLIKTRGQQVTLSCSPISGHRSVSWYQQTPGQGLQFLFEYFSETQRNKGNFPGRFSGRQFSNSRSEMNVSTLELGDSALYLCASSWGQGALNTEAFFGQGTRLTVV.

This rearrangement joins TRBV9 to TRBJ1-6, with TRBD1 matching 7 bases. Trimming at V came to 3 bases and at J to 9 bases, leaving 9 bases not matched to a gene. Germline-derived CDR1 and CDR2 are SGDLS and YYNGEE. There are 15 residues in the CDR3. CDR3 sequence: CASSGYTGEGSPLHF. CDR3 coding DNA: TGTGCCAGCAGCGGATATACAGGGGAGGGTTCACCCCTCCACTTT.

The chain is built from TRBV9 and TRBJ2-2; D unclear. This CDR3 has 16 amino acids. V was pared by 0 bases and J by 1 base, with 10 bases between. Per germline, CDR1 SGDLS and CDR2 YYNGEE. CDR3 region: CASSVVGYGNTGELFF. In DNA form, the CDR3 reads TGTGCCAGCAGCGTAGTAGGGTACGGGAACACCGGGGAGCTGTTTTTT.

The chain recombines TRBV6-2 or TRBV6-3 with TRBJ2-7; 7 nucleotides align to TRBD1. V lost 2 bases and J lost 3; bases outside the gene matches: 10. This CDR3 has 16 residues. Germline V gene sequence: CDR1 MNHEY, CDR2 SVGEGT. The CDR3: CASSYTPTGASYEQYV. The CDR3 DNA is TGTGCCAGCAGTTACACCCCCACAGGGGCCAGCTACGAGCAGTACGTC.

The chain uses TRBV18 and TRBJ1-1; weak D call: TRBD1 (6 bases). Germline V gene sequence: CDR1 KGHSH, CDR2 LQKENI. Trimming took off 3 bases at V and 2 bases at J, with 13 bases between the two ends. The CDR3 consists of 15 residues. In DNA form, the CDR3 reads TGTGCCAGCTCACCGGGGGGGCCGGGAAACACTGAAGCTTTCTTT. Protein product: CASSPGGPGNTEAFF. The full variable domain, rest sourced from reference TRBV18 and TRBJ1-1, is NAGVMQNPRHLVRRRGQEARLRCSPMKGHSHVYWYRQLPEEGLKFMVYLQKENIIDESGMPKERFSAEFPKEGPSILRIQQVVRGDSAAYFCASSPGGPGNTEAFFGQGTRLTVV.

This chain connects TRBV7-2 to TRBJ1-6; a weak D match, TRBD1 (6 bases). The CDR3 runs 16 residues. Germline CDR1 reads SGHTA; CDR2 reads FQGNSA. V gave up 5 bases and J gave up 9 bases, with 20 bases separating them. CDR3 sequence: CASSDTGASIASPLHF. DNA of the CDR3: TGTGCCAGCAGCGACACGGGGGCATCGATTGCTTCACCCCTCCACTTT.

This chain uses TRBV18 with TRBJ1-2; no reliable D call. Trimming removed 6 bases from V and 1 base from J, with 9 bases in between. Germline assignment: CDR1 KGHSH and CDR2 LQKENI. The CDR3 spans 13 residues. The CDR3 sequence: CASSPGSNYGYTF. The CDR3 DNA follows: TGTGCCAGCTCCCCCGGCAGTAACTATGGCTACACCTTC.